This T cell receptor beta chain emerged from a study of blood T cell repertoires in COVID-19. For the study at large: PBMCs, B-cell-depleted T cells, or T cells provided the cDNA or gDNA that made up the material.

CDR3 length: 13 amino acids. The ends were cut back, 6 bases at V and 7 bases at J, with 13 bases in the middle. Germline assignment: CDR1 MNHEY and CDR2 SVGAGI. Authors' methods: The authors estimated nucleated cell counts from reference gene primer amplification. TCRdb's table, derived via immunoSEQ multiplex PCR, lists solely in-frame clones and lacks some. The DNA gave D and trimming, while V, J and clone size come from that table. The sample records roughly 15,000 clones, around 73% being singletons. Sequenced input: peripheral blood. The TCR was taken from an older man with acute or convalescent COVID-19. The chain recombines TRBV6-5 with TRBJ2-1, with a weak D call TRBD2 (6 bases). The CDR3 sequence: CASSAGTSNEQFF. The CDR3, as DNA: TGTGCCAGCAGCGCGGGAACTTCGAATGAGCAGTTCTTC.